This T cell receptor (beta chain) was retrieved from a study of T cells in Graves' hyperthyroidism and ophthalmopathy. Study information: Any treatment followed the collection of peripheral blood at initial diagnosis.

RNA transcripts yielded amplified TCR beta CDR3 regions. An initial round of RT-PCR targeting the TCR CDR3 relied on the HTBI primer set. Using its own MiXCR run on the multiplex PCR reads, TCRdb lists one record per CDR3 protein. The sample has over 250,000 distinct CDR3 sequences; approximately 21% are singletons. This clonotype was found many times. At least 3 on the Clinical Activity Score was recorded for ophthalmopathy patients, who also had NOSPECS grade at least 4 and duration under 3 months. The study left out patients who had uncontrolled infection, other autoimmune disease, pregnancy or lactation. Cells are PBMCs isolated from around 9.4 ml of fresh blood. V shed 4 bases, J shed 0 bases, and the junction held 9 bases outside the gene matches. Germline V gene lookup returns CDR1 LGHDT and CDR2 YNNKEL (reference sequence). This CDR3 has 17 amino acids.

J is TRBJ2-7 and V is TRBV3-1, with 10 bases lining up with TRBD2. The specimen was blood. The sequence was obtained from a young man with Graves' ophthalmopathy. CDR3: CASSLRTSGIGSYEQYF. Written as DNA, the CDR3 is TGTGCCAGCAGCCTGCGGACTAGCGGAATCGGCTCCTACGAGCAGTACTTC.